The clone carrying this TCR beta chain was detected a few times. The time point was: pre-sensitization, week 0. Documented treatment: therapeutic diphenylcyclopropenone sensitization with weekly scalp DPC. The CDR3 loop spans 14 amino acids. Germline CDR1 SGHTA, CDR2 FQGNSA. Trimming removed 4 bases from V and 4 bases from J, with 11 bases in between. Authors' processing steps: The median was about 96,000 TCRs per sample, ranging 23,224 to 690,600. MiXCR, run by TCRdb on the RACE reads, gives a single entry per CDR3 protein. Clone size and V and J calls follow TCRdb, not the original study. The profile shows approximately 260,000 distinct CDR3 sequences, approximately 8.6% of them singletons. This sample stems from a study of human T cells and chemical hapten exposure. Study context: The study patch tested 0.01% DPC on the upper back and read results at 6 days.

The rearrangement uses TRBV7-2 and TRBJ2-1; unclear D gene. The sequence came from a woman aged 40 to 49 with alopecia areata. Some clones in this sample may be carry-over from other donors' samples. The sequenced sample was whole blood, obtained in connection with sensitization to the hapten diphenylcyclopropenone (DPC). Here the CDR3 DNA reads TGTGCCAGCAGCTGGAGAGGAAATTACAATGAGCAGTTCTTC. Its translation: CASSWRGNYNEQFF.